This T cell receptor (beta chain) is drawn from a study of T cell repertoires and HLA-DP antigens. The germline V gene encodes CDR1 SGHVS and CDR2 FQNEAQ. This CDR3 is built from 17 residues. Unmatched junction bases numbered 11, after V lost 5 bases and J lost 3 bases. On this clone itself: The antigen is not known.

Measured with immunoSEQ multiplex PCR; TCRdb has only the in-frame clones, and not every one. The table has approximately 86,000 clones, around nine tenths seen once. The clonotype was recovered from a middle-aged man in good health and CMV-seronegative. Input material: CD4+ T cells from PBMCs. The chain links TRBV7-8 to TRBJ2-7, with 12 nucleotides matching TRBD2. CDR3 sequence: CASSTTSGGLNYYEQYF. CDR3 coding DNA: TGTGCCAGCAGCACGACTAGCGGGGGCCTGAATTACTACGAGCAGTACTTC. Supplemented by reference TRBV7-8 and TRBJ2-7, the full variable domain reads GAGVSQSPRYKVAKRGQDVALRCDPISGHVSLFWYQQALGQGPEFLTYFQNEAQLDKSGLPSDRFFAERPEGSVSTLKIQRTQQEDSAVYLCASSTTSGGLNYYEQYFGPGTRLTVT.